This T cell receptor beta chain comes out of a study of cytomegalovirus exposure and HLA in healthy donors. Study information: Inside one of the first data releases sat about 91 million unique TCRs taken from HLA-typed donors. General study results and limits: Sequencing likely caused a cluster of highly shared sequence variants.

In regard to this clone: What it recognizes is unknown.

The PCR ran on 60 Vbeta and 13 Jbeta primers. The assay was immunoSEQ multiplex PCR, and TCRdb's table has in-frame clones only and misses some. The sample lists roughly 43,000 clones, approximately 75% occurring once. At collection, donors were nominally healthy, but unrecorded immune exposures were probable. CDR1 is SGDLS and CDR2 is YYNGEE in the germline V gene. The CDR3 is 19 amino acids. Deletions cut 0 bases from V and 6 bases from J, with 24 bases between. The receptor was derived from a man aged 30-40 years in good health and CMV-seronegative. The material sequenced was PBMCs. The chain has TRBV9 and TRBJ2-2, with D maybe TRBD1 (6 bases). CDR3 sequence: CASSVVGDVGTISSGELFF. The CDR3 DNA is TGTGCCAGCAGCGTAGTGGGGGATGTCGGGACAATCTCTTCCGGGGAGCTGTTTTTT.